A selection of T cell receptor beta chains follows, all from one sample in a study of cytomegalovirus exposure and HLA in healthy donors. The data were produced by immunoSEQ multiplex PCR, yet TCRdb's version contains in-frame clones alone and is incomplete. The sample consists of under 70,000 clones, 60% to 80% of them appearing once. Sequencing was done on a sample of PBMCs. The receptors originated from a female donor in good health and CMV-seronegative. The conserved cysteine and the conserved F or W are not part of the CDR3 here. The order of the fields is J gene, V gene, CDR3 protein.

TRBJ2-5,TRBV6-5,ASSLRWEKQETQY
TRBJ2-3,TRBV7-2,ASSLEPGGTPPDTQY
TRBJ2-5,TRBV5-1,ASSLNQGGQETQY
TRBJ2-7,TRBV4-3,ASSQGDRGGEEQY
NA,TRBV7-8,ASSSNRLYEQY
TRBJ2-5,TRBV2,ASSVQRGLETQY
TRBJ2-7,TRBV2,ASSELRGGGSYEQY
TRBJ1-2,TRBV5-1,ASSLGAEGTYGYT
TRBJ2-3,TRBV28,ASSLGTGDTDTQY
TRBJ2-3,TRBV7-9,ASSVQGSGGTDTQY
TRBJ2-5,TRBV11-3,ASSLDSGQETQY
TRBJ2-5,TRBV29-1,SPGGSSGQETQY
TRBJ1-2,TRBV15,ATSRGPEVNYGYT
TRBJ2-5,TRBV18,ASSTGTGAVETQY
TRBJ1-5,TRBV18,ASSPWGVQPQH
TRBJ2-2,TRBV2,ASSAQVTGELF
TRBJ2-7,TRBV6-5,ASSTGTSYSYEQY
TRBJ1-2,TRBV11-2,ASSPRSPNYGYT
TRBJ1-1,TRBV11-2,ASSLGDRVEAF
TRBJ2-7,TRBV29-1,SVEGTSPYEQY
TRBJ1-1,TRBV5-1,ASTSGTGRGTEAF
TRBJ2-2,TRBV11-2,ASSFLAAGELF
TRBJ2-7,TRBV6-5,ASRTLAAPYEQY
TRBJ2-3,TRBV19,ASSIGAPGTDTQY
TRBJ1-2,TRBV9,ASTPGGRTGNYGYT
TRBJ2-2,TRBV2,ASRKSSGNKNTGELF
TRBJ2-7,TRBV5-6,ASSLYGGGAGYEQY
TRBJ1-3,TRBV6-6,ASSQEYGIQNTIY
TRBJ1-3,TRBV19,ASAQGISGNTIY
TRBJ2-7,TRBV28,ASSPDRGFDEQY
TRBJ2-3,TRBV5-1,ASGLDTGRGGDTQY
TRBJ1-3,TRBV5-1,ASSPRTGHSGNTIY
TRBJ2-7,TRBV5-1,ASSLETGDSHEQY
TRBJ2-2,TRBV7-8,ASSLILAGTGELF
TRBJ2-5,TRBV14,ASSQWDRGQETQY
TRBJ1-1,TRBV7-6,ASSPDRGWGAF
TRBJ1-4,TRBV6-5,ASSYRGRATNEKLF
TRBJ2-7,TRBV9,ASSVEEGPYEQY
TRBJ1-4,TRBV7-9,ASSTPGGPGEKLF
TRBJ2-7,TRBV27,ASSLYGQGYEQY
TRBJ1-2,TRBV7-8,ASSSTGTGGEGYT
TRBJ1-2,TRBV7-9,ASSLALNRGNAGYT
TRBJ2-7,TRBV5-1,ASSLASFSSYEQY
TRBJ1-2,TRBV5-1,ASSLGETGHGYT
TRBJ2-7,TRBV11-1,ASSLGDSGVPYEQY
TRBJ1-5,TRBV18,ASSPQGSGGQPQH
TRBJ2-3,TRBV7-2,ASSRVVGRGGKDTQY
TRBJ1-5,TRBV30,AWSHHTSNQPQH
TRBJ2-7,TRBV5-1,ASSLPSLDRGFSYEQY
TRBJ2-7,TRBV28,ASLRTSSYEQY
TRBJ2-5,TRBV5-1,ASSTGTEETQY
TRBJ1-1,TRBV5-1,ASSPGGNRGTEAF
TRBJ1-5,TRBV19,ASSLTGGASASNQPQH
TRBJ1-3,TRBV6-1,ASSEARGERNTIY
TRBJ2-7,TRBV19,ASTRTSGSGTYEQY
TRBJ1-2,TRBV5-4,ASSMGQGDGYT
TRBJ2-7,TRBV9,ASSVGREADEQY
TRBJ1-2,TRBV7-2,ASSVDRGRYGYT
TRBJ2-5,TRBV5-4,ASSLAGGIGRETQY